These 11 T cell receptor beta chains came from one sample sequenced in a study of CD8 T cells in ankylosing spondylitis. Study-wide findings and caveats: About 8 highly homologous variants made up a TCR beta motif that seemed to typify ankylosing spondylitis blood.

TCRdb recomputed calls from the 5' RACE reads with MiXCR, one row per CDR3 protein. The profile covers about 90,000 distinct CDR3 sequences, with roughly 9% appearing a single time and 30% taken by the ten largest. For these TCRs, the target antigens are not known. Sequenced input: blood, either unsorted or a sorted T cell fraction (not recorded which). The receptors were gathered from a male donor with ankylosing spondylitis.

This clonotype came up a few times. CDR3 sequence: CASSDSRGGEQFF. The CDR3 DNA sequence: TGTGCCAGCAGTGACTCCAGGGGTGGTGAGCAGTTCTTC. This chain links TRBV6-4 with TRBJ2-1; TRBD1 is a possible D gene (6 bases). Germline V gene data show CDR1 as MRHNA and CDR2 as SNTAGT. V was pared by 0 bases and J by 9 bases, with 9 bases between. This CDR3 is 13 amino acids long.

Only a few counts were recorded for this clonotype. The V and J genes are TRBV10-3 and TRBJ2-7, with D maybe TRBD1 (6 bases). V was cut by 8 bases and J by 0 bases, with 11 bases left in between. The length of the CDR3 is 13 residues. Germline V gene data show CDR1 as ENHRY and CDR2 as SYGVKD. CDR3 DNA: TGTGCCATCGAGGGGGTCTTCTCCTACGAGCAGTACGTC. Translating gives CAIEGVFSYEQYV.

The rearrangement links TRBV6-1 to TRBJ2-7, with TRBD1 as a possible D gene (5 bases). Germline V gene lookup returns CDR1 MNHNS and CDR2 SASEGT. The CDR3 length is 10 residues. Trimming removed 11 bases at V and 6 bases at J, with 11 bases between. This CDR3 reads CARFRGEQYV. DNA for the CDR3: TGTGCCCGATTTAGGGGCGAGCAGTACGTC.

The chain uses TRBV2 and TRBJ2-3, with 7 bases lining up with TRBD2. The CDR3 loop spans 14 amino acids. In germline, CDR1 is SNHLY, CDR2 FYNNEI. The J segment lost 5 bases and the V segment lost 7 bases, leaving 9 bases of the junction unmatched. As DNA, the CDR3 is TGTGCCAGCATCGCTAGCGGCCCTGTAGATACGCAGTATTTT. Translated: CASIASGPVDTQYF.

This clonotype was counted at least ten times. V is TRBV5-1 and J is TRBJ1-2; 12 nucleotides align to TRBD1. The CDR3 totals 14 residues. Germline values: CDR1 SGHRS, CDR2 YFSETQ. With 3 bases clipped from V and 10 bases from J, the junction kept 7 bases outside the gene matches. CDR3 sequence (DNA): TGCGCCAGCAGCTGGACCGGGACAGGGGGCGACTACACCTTC. Translating gives CASSWTGTGGDYTF. The whole variable domain, filled in from reference TRBV5-1 and TRBJ1-2, reads KAGVTQTPRYLIKTRGQQVTLSCSPISGHRSVSWYQQTPGQGLQFLFEYFSETQRNKGNFPGRFSGRQFSNSRSEMNVSTLELGDSALYLCASSWTGTGGDYTFGSGTRLTVV.

V is TRBV7-9 and J is TRBJ2-3; D not resolved. CDR1 SEHNR and CDR2 FQNEAQ come from the germline V gene (reference sequence). The CDR3 consists of 12 residues. The V end lost 5 bases, the J end lost 0 bases, and 3 bases lay between the germline ends. The CDR3 protein is CASSASTDTQYF. The CDR3 DNA follows: TGTGCCAGCAGCGCTAGCACAGATACGCAGTATTTT.

In this sample, this clonotype turned up a few times. CDR3 nucleotide sequence: TGCGCCAGCAGGGGCACCGGCCGGGAGACCCAGTACTTC. Amino acids: CASRGTGRETQYF. The chain combines TRBV4-1 with TRBJ2-5; no clear D gene. CDR3 length equals 13 residues. Looked up from germline, CDR1 is MGHRA and CDR2 is YSYEKL. Trimming pared 6 bases from V and 5 bases from J, leaving 13 bases between.

This clonotype came up many times. The gene calls are TRBV7-8 and TRBJ1-1, with no clear D. V shed 0 bases and J shed 0 bases, with 8 bases lying between them. The CDR3 consists of 15 residues. Germline V gene sequence: CDR1 SGHVS, CDR2 FQNEAQ. This CDR3 is CASSLAYGVNTEAFF. The CDR3 DNA sequence: TGTGCCAGCAGCTTAGCGTACGGGGTGAACACTGAAGCTTTCTTT.

This clonotype was seen a few times. The rearrangement joins TRBV2 to TRBJ1-4, with D perhaps matching TRBD1 (5 bases). Germline CDR1 SNHLY, CDR2 FYNNEI. V lost 3 bases to trimming and J lost 5 bases, with 13 bases between them. This CDR3 is 15 amino acids long. The CDR3 sequence is CASSEGGKRNEKLFF. As DNA, the CDR3 is TGTGCCAGCAGTGAGGGGGGGAAGAGGAATGAAAAACTGTTTTTT.

The chain joins TRBV7-9 to TRBJ1-1, with 7 bases aligning to TRBD1. V dropped 7 bases and J dropped 1; count of bases not matched to a gene: 6. Germline V gene data show CDR1 as SEHNR and CDR2 as FQNEAQ (reference sequence). The CDR3 extends over 14 amino acids. The CDR3 nucleotides are TGTGCCAGCACCCAGGGGACAGCGAACACTGAAGCTTTCTTT. It codes for CASTQGTANTEAFF.

This clonotype was detected only a few times. This chain joins TRBV4-1 and TRBJ1-2, with D hard to call. From germline, CDR1 is MGHRA and CDR2 YSYEKL. The CDR3 is 17 amino acids. V lost 3 bases and J lost 4, with 21 bases in between. The CDR3 bases are TGCGCCAGCAGCCACGACTTTGGTGGGCGACCGATCTATGGCTACACCTTC. This sequence encodes CASSHDFGGRPIYGYTF.